This entry is about one TCR beta chain. Its antigen is not yet known. Nothing much larger sits one base from this clone, and base qualities are not available. The immunoSEQ Assay, a bias-controlled multiplex PCR, was used to amplify TCRbeta CDR3 regions from genomic DNA. The paper's data handling went like this. The number of nucleated cells in each sample was estimated from the amplification of reference gene primers within the assay. Sequence reads were collapsed and filtered to measure the absolute abundance of every unique TCRbeta CDR3 rearrangement. Productive Simpson clonality was computed per sample as the square root of Simpson's diversity index over productive rearrangements. TCRdb re-hosts the immuneACCESS table, in-frame sequences only. Its copies lack some clones; in the studies checked, an unresolved V gene accounts for under half of them, and the cause for the rest is not known. The D gene and trimming were derived from the DNA, and the V and J assignments and clone size from that table. This sample holds 120,000 to 150,000 clones; 84% were observed only once. The ten largest make up 4.5% to 6% of the sample.

The cysteine opens and the phenylalanine closes a CDR3 of 14 amino acids. Only the CDR3 DNA stays, 42 bases, in frame from base 1. The germline V gene (reference sequence) specifies SGHNT as CDR1 and YYREEE as CDR2. V lost 4 bases and J lost 2 bases; the stretch between them is 11 bases long. The collaborating institutions used their own protocols to collect whole blood in K2EDTA tubes. For TCRbeta analysis, collaborators shipped samples as frozen whole blood, isolated PBMCs, or DNA extracted from either of those sample types. This record comes from a study of blood T cell repertoires in COVID-19 (dated by TCRdb to 2020 to 2022). Regarding the research as a whole: Samples covering the acute and convalescent phases of COVID-19 were provided by collaborators in the United States, Italy and Spain. A freely available public database, intended as a resource for researchers studying the immune response to SARS-CoV-2, is where the repertoires were released. Where available, HLA class I and class II types were taken from metadata supplied by the sample provider and were not determined by assay-based typing. Samples came from the ongoing ImmuneRACE study (first 160 participants) plus 1,254 subjects from 6 global collaborators. Subjects who had been exposed to COVID-19, were actively infected with it, or had recovered from it provided the deeply sampled blood TCRbeta repertoires that made up the dataset. The prospective study material was composed of cDNA or gDNA derived from T cells, B-cell-depleted T cells, or PBMCs. A de-identified subject ID, COVID-19 status, age in years and sex were almost always included in the sample metadata. Overall study outcomes, separate from this receptor: The amount of clinical and demographic metadata varied by source and participant and was provided uncurated.

This receptor was taken from a human donor in a cohort sampled during active COVID-19. The sample consisted of peripheral blood. In this chain, TRBV5-4 is recombined with TRBJ2-3; a weak D assignment points to TRBD2 (6 bases agree). In nucleotide form, the sequence is TGTGCCAGCAGCGGCGGGGTTATCACAGATACGCAGTATTTT. Its product reads: CASSGGVITDTQYF. When the CDR3 is completed using the reference TRBV5-4 and TRBJ2-3 genes on either side, the full variable domain is ETGVTQSPTHLIKTRGQQVTLRCSSQSGHNTVSWYQQALGQGPQFIFQYYREEENGRGNFPPRFSGLQFPNYSSELNVNALELDDSALYLCASSGGVITDTQYFGPGTRLTVL.